The subject of this entry is one T cell receptor beta chain. There is no known antigen for this receptor. No quality values exist for individual bases; no much larger clone is one base distant. Libraries were constructed by the immunoSEQ multiplex PCR assay. TCR beta CDR3 sequencing was performed on DNA from the cultured, isolated CD4+ T cells. Per the source publication's procedure: Non-productive TCR sequences were removed, reads were trimmed to the CDR3 region, and CDR3s of at least 7 amino acids were retained. Antigen-specific clonotypes were identified with the MANAFEST web app by comparing expansion in peptide wells against reference cultures. Positive clones required FDR<0.05 expansion versus reference and all other wells, odds ratio above 5, and frequency above 0.1% in two replicate wells. Clonotypes significantly expanded in SARS-CoV-2 spike wells and in at least one common cold coronavirus spike condition were defined as cross-reactive. CDR3 similarity was assessed by Levenshtein distance using the stringdist R package, and unrooted trees were constructed with ape in R 3.6.1. Imported from immuneACCESS, the table was reduced by TCRdb to in-frame sequences with V and J called. These copies leave out some clones; in studies compared against another copy, an unresolved V gene accounts for under half, and the cause of the remainder is not known. That table supplies the V and J calls and clone size; D and trimming were determined from the DNA. The sample records about 58,000 clones, more than 60% of which are singletons. Jointly, the top ten make up approximately 3% of the sample.

V is cut by 4 bases and J by 2 bases, and the space between the germline ends is 12 bases. The germline V gene supplies CDR1 SGHTA and CDR2 FQGTGA. The CDR3 runs 16 amino acids, cysteine and phenylalanine included. The sequence is cut down to CDR3 DNA, 48 bases in frame from base 1. These data come from a study of vaccination effects on CD4 cells after COVID-19 (dated by TCRdb to between 2021 and 2024). Regarding the study in general: In the ViraFEST assay, PBMC were stimulated with viral peptide pools, and antigen-specific CD4+ T cell clonotypes were then identified by expansion using TCR sequencing. Each participant received two doses of an mRNA SARS-CoV-2 vaccine, either BNT162b2 or mRNA-1273. Each well held roughly 2.2 million PBMC cultured in IMDM containing approximately 5.3% human AB serum, about 10 IU/ml IL-2 and gentamicin, along with about 10 ug/ml peptides. In both COVID-19 convalescent patients and infection-naive vaccine recipients, the study compared SARS-CoV-2 spike-specific CD4+ TCR repertoires from before mRNA vaccination with those from after it. The full study included some 10 COVID-19 convalescent patients and several SARS-CoV-2-naive healthy vaccine recipients. In the study, cultures from other donors were sequenced using the Oncomine TCR Beta short-read assay on an Illumina iSeq 100. Study-wide findings and limitations: In healthy vaccine recipients, vaccine-induced clones were almost all SARS-CoV-2 mono-reactive, with only 1 of 255 being cross-reactive with common cold coronaviruses. At late post-vaccination timepoints, both infection-induced and vaccine-induced clones showed marked clonal contraction, consistent with waning T cell responses. Limitations of the study were the small number of convalescent patients and the absence of early post-infection timepoints.

After more than 9 days of culture, CD4+ T cells were isolated with the EasySep CD4+ T cell isolation kit. Negative nucleocapsid antibody results before and after vaccination confirmed that the healthy vaccine recipients had no prior SARS-CoV-2 infection. On days 3 and 7, half of the culture medium was replaced with fresh IL-2-containing medium. Unless noted otherwise, every peptide stimulation condition was grown in triplicate wells. PBMC were separated from whole blood using Ficoll-Paque Plus gradient centrifugation and were then either cryopreserved at -140C or used fresh. The QIAamp micro DNA kit was used to extract genomic DNA from the cultured CD4+ T cells.

The source of this sequence is a human donor who received a COVID-19 vaccine. Recombination connected TRBV7-3 to TRBJ2-6, with TRBD1 as a weak D call on 6 bases. The sample in question was CD4+ T cells from PBMCs cultured without peptide, obtained before COVID-19 vaccination. The CDR3 loop reads CASSSQGLPGANVLTF. The bases are TGTGCCAGCAGCTCGCAGGGGCTCCCTGGGGCCAACGTCCTGACTTTC.